Below, 27 T cell receptor beta chains from the same sample are listed, as sequenced in a study of cytomegalovirus exposure and HLA in healthy donors. The PCR used 60 Vbeta and 13 Jbeta primers. Sequencing used immunoSEQ multiplex PCR; TCRdb keeps in-frame clones, though not all of them. The table includes 85,000 to 100,000 clones, approximately 82% detected once. Input material: PBMCs. All receptors come from a female donor in good health and CMV-seropositive.

This clone appeared a few times. The chain joins TRBV27 to TRBJ2-3; 9 bases fit TRBD2. Germline CDR1 is MNHEY and CDR2 is SMNVEV (reference sequence). The CDR3 runs to 14 residues. V lost 5 bases and J lost 3; bases outside the gene matches: 3. CDR3 DNA sequence: TGTGCCAGCAGTGGAGCGGGAGGAACAGATACGCAGTATTTT. It is translated as CASSGAGGTDTQYF.

J is TRBJ2-5 and V is TRBV10-1; 7 nucleotides match TRBD2. The V segment lost 6 bases and the J segment 5 bases; nucleotides outside the gene matches: 12. The CDR3 covers 15 residues. The germline gives CDR1 WNHNN, CDR2 SYGVQD (reference sequence). The CDR3 bases are TGCGCCAGCAGCGCTAACCCCCGGGAGGTGGAGACCCAGTACTTC. It translates to CASSANPREVETQYF.

About this clone: Other DNA sequences within the sample encode an identical CDR3. V usage is TRBV27 and J usage is TRBJ1-5; perhaps TRBD1 as D (5 bases). The germline CDR1 and CDR2 sequences are MNHEY and SMNVEV (reference sequence). Trimming cost V 2 bases and J 0 bases, with 8 bases left between them. The CDR3 loop spans 15 amino acids. DNA of the CDR3: TGTGCCAGCAGTTTACGGGGGAATAGCAATCAGCCCCAGCATTTT. Its protein product is CASSLRGNSNQPQHF.

This chain links TRBV7-8 with TRBJ1-2, with 10 nucleotides matching TRBD1. Looked up from germline, CDR1 is SGHVS and CDR2 is FQNEAQ. Unmatched junction bases numbered 5, after V lost 5 bases and J lost 5 bases. The CDR3 is 14 residues long. The CDR3 DNA is TGTGCCAGCAGCCCCGGACAGGGGGGATATGGCTACACCTTC. Encoded protein: CASSPGQGGYGYTF. The full variable domain, in which reference TRBV7-8 and TRBJ1-2 provide the parts outside the CDR3, is GAGVSQSPRYKVAKRGQDVALRCDPISGHVSLFWYQQALGQGPEFLTYFQNEAQLDKSGLPSDRFFAERPEGSVSTLKIQRTQQEDSAVYLCASSPGQGGYGYTFGSGTRLTVV.

This clone showed up just once. V is TRBV7-9 and J is TRBJ1-2; 7 bases map to TRBD1. After removal of 5 bases from V and 0 bases from J, the junction contained 9 bases not matched to a gene. The CDR3 runs to 16 residues. Germline assignment: CDR1 SEHNR and CDR2 FQNEAQ (reference sequence). DNA of the CDR3: TGTGCCAGCAGCGGGCGGGACAGAGAAGCTAACTATGGCTACACCTTC. This sequence encodes CASSGRDREANYGYTF.

This chain's CDR3 is CASSPSGQTENIQYF. The CDR3 DNA reads as TGTGCCAGCAGTCCCTCGGGACAGACGGAAAACATTCAGTACTTC. The chain is built from TRBV28 and TRBJ2-4; the match to TRBD1 covers 7 bases. Looked up from germline, CDR1 is MDHEN and CDR2 is SYDVKM. The CDR3 is 15 residues long. Trimming at V came to 5 bases and at J to 5 bases, leaving 9 bases not matched to a gene.

The J gene is TRBJ2-2, the V gene TRBV30; unclear D gene. Germline assignment: CDR1 GTSNPN and CDR2 SVGIG (reference sequence). Between the trimmed V and J ends, which lost 4 bases and 6 bases, there was a span of 6 bases. The CDR3 runs 11 residues. The CDR3 sequence is CAWTRAGELFF. The DNA of the CDR3 is TGTGCCTGGACAAGAGCCGGGGAGCTGTTTTTT. Full variable domain (missing parts from reference TRBV30 and TRBJ2-2): SQTIHQWPATLVQPVGSPLSLECTVEGTSNPNLYWYRQAAGRGLQLLFYSVGIGQISSEVPQNLSASRPQDRQFILSSKKLLLSDSGFYLCAWTRAGELFFGEGSRLTVL.

The chain is built from TRBV18 and TRBJ2-7, with D unclear. Germline V lookup: CDR1 KGHSH, CDR2 LQKENI. The ends were cut back, 1 base at V and 1 base at J, with 8 bases in the middle. The CDR3 runs to 14 residues. This CDR3 is CASSPLSVSYEQYF. CDR3 bases: TGTGCCAGCTCACCACTATCAGTATCCTACGAGCAGTACTTC.

The V call is TRBV11-2, the J call TRBJ1-6, with 7 bases identical to TRBD1. There are 16 residues in the CDR3. J lost 8 bases, V lost 1 base, and 8 bases had no gene match. Germline CDR1 and CDR2: SGHAT and FQNNGV. The CDR3 is CASSLGTGTADSPLHF. CDR3 nucleotides: TGTGCCAGCAGCTTAGGCACCGGGACAGCGGATTCACCCCTCCACTTT. The full variable domain, in which reference TRBV11-2 and TRBJ1-6 provide the parts outside the CDR3, is EAGVAQSPRYKIIEKRQSVAFWCNPISGHATLYWYQQILGQGPKLLIQFQNNGVVDDSQLPKDRFSAERLKGVDSTLKIQPAKLEDSAVYLCASSLGTGTADSPLHFGNGTRLTVT.

The chain couples TRBV7-9 to TRBJ1-1; TRBD1 agrees at 7 bases. The ends lost 5 bases at V and 1 base at J; junction bases unmatched: 4. From germline, CDR1 is SEHNR and CDR2 FQNEAQ (reference sequence). The CDR3 totals 14 residues. As DNA, the CDR3 is TGTGCCAGCAGCACTTGGACAGGGAACACTGAAGCTTTCTTT. Translated, it gives CASSTWTGNTEAFF.

V gene TRBV28 combines with J gene TRBJ2-7; tentatively, D is TRBD2 (6 bases). The length of the CDR3 is 14 residues. V was trimmed by 4 bases and J by 4 bases, leaving 14 bases between them. Germline values: CDR1 MDHEN, CDR2 SYDVKM. CDR3 protein: CASSSAGSGYEQYF. The CDR3, as DNA: TGTGCCAGCAGTTCCGCCGGGAGTGGGTACGAGCAGTACTTC.

Note on this clone: Sequence at one end of the junction differs from germline and may be a read error. The chain is built from TRBV6-5 and TRBJ1-5; D is uncertain. Germline V CDR1 and CDR2: MNHEY, SVGAGI. This CDR3 region has 15 residues. The CDR3 here is CSSRQRRRSNQPQHF. CDR3 nucleotide sequence: TGTTCCAGCAGACAAAGGCGGAGGAGCAATCAGCCCCAGCATTTT.

Here the CDR3 reads CASSAAGGANRGYTF. The CDR3 region has the DNA TGTGCCAGCAGCGCCGCGGGCGGGGCAAATCGAGGCTACACCTTC. The chain is built from TRBV27 and TRBJ1-2, with D possibly being TRBD1 (5 bases). Germline CDR1 reads MNHEY; CDR2 reads SMNVEV (reference sequence). V shed 6 bases and J shed 8 bases, with 22 bases lying between them. This CDR3 spans 15 amino acids.

This rearrangement joins TRBV19 to TRBJ1-2; no firm D call. Germline V CDR1 and CDR2: LNHDA, SQIVND (reference sequence). The CDR3 has 14 residues. V was pared by 5 bases and J by 2 bases, with 12 bases between. The CDR3 protein is CASSDGSVNYGYTF. The DNA of the CDR3 is TGTGCCAGTAGTGACGGAAGCGTCAACTATGGCTACACCTTC.

The chain recombines TRBV7-9 with TRBJ2-7; 7 nucleotides align to TRBD1. The CDR3 spans 16 residues. The J segment lost 3 bases and the V segment lost 5 bases, leaving 13 bases of the junction unmatched. Per germline, CDR1 SEHNR and CDR2 FQNEAQ (reference sequence). The DNA for the CDR3 is TGTGCCAGCAGCCCCACAACCGGGACAGCCGTCTACGAGCAGTACTTC. It yields the protein CASSPTTGTAVYEQYF. Combining the CDR3 with reference TRBV7-9 and TRBJ2-7 gives the whole variable domain DTGVSQNPRHKITKRGQNVTFRCDPISEHNRLYWYRQTLGQGPEFLTYFQNEAQLEKSRLLSDRFSAERPKGSFSTLEIQRTEQGDSAMYLCASSPTTGTAVYEQYFGPGTRLTVT.

The rearrangement joins TRBV19 to TRBJ2-5, with TRBD1 as a possible D gene (6 bases). Trimming shortened V by 7 bases and J by 7 bases, and 28 bases separated the two germline ends. CDR1 is LNHDA, CDR2 SQIVND, per germline (reference sequence). The CDR3 extends over 17 amino acids. The CDR3 DNA follows: TGTGCCAGTACCCCGAGTGATGGGGGCAGTTATATGACGACCCAGTACTTC. Translation: CASTPSDGGSYMTTQYF.

The rearrangement joins TRBV29-1 to TRBJ1-2, with TRBD1 matching over 10 bases. The CDR3 length is 15 residues. CDR1 and CDR2 (germline): SQVTM, ANQGSEA. The V segment lost 5 bases and the J segment 1 base; nucleotides outside the gene matches: 7. The CDR3 DNA reads TGCAGCGTTCTAGGGGGGACAGGGGATAACTATGGCTACACCTTC. Residues: CSVLGGTGDNYGYTF.

The sample holds one count of this clone. V gene TRBV6-1 combines with J gene TRBJ2-7, with a possible D match to TRBD1 (6 bases). This CDR3 contains 13 residues. Germline V gene sequence: CDR1 MNHNS, CDR2 SASEGT. V was clipped by 8 bases and J by 0 bases, with 11 bases between them. The CDR3 coding sequence is TGTGCCAGCGGACAGACAGTCTCCTACGAGCAGTACTTC. Residues: CASGQTVSYEQYF.

The chain couples TRBV29-1 to TRBJ2-2, with 8 nucleotides matching TRBD1. This CDR3 region has 13 residues. The germline gives CDR1 SQVTM, CDR2 ANQGSEA. J was trimmed by 0 bases and V by 6 bases; bases with no gene match: 0. The CDR3: CSVTGANTGELFF. Here the CDR3 DNA reads TGCAGCGTGACAGGGGCGAACACCGGGGAGCTGTTTTTT.

CDR3 sequence reads: CASSSPKRGGGATNEKLFF. The CDR3 DNA is TGTGCCAGCAGCTCCCCTAAGCGGGGCGGGGGTGCAACTAATGAAAAACTGTTTTTT. The chain has TRBV4-2 and TRBJ1-4; TRBD1 is a possible D gene (5 bases). Deletions cut 5 bases from V and 0 bases from J, with 22 bases between. The CDR3 contains 19 residues. The germline gives CDR1 LGHNA, CDR2 YNFKEQ.

The rearrangement uses TRBV5-5 and TRBJ1-5; perhaps TRBD1 as D (5 bases). With 4 bases removed from V and 4 bases from J, the gap between germline ends came to 12 bases. Germline V gene lookup returns CDR1 SGHKS and CDR2 YYEKEE (reference sequence). The CDR3 sequence is 14 residues long. The CDR3 protein is CASSRGLLNQPQHF. The CDR3 region has the DNA TGTGCCAGCAGCCGGGGGTTACTTAATCAGCCCCAGCATTTT.

This chain uses TRBV2 with TRBJ1-2, with TRBD1 matching 9 bases. The ends lost 10 bases at V and 7 bases at J; junction bases unmatched: 7. The CDR3 contains 12 residues. CDR1 and CDR2 from the germline V gene are SNHLY and FYNNEI. The CDR3 here is CATVDRGAGYTF. The CDR3, as DNA: TGTGCCACCGTGGACAGGGGAGCTGGCTACACCTTC.

J is TRBJ1-2 and V is TRBV5-1; D perhaps matches TRBD1 (6 bases). Germline CDR1 SGHRS, CDR2 YFSETQ. V dropped 4 bases and J dropped 3 bases, with 13 bases sitting between them. The CDR3 contains 14 residues. The CDR3 region has the DNA TGCGCCAGCAGCGGCGGGGGGGCGGACTATGGCTACACCTTC. Its protein is CASSGGGADYGYTF.

The V call is TRBV21-1, the J call TRBJ1-2. TRBV21-1 is a pseudogene locus. CDR3 length equals 13 residues. CDR3 region: CASSKGGPYGYTF. The CDR3, as DNA: TGTGCCAGCAGCAAAGGAGGCCCCTATGGCTACACCTTC.

The genes are TRBV28 and TRBJ2-7; 8 nucleotides line up with TRBD2. This CDR3 is 14 amino acids long. After removal of 5 bases from V and 4 bases from J, the junction contained 7 bases not matched to a gene. Germline lookup yields CDR1 MDHEN and CDR2 SYDVKM. CDR3 amino acids: CASSTQREWYEQYF. The CDR3 DNA is TGTGCCAGCAGTACCCAGCGGGAGTGGTACGAGCAGTACTTC.

This chain connects TRBV19 to TRBJ1-1, with D perhaps matching TRBD1 (6 bases). V lost 7 bases and J lost 1, with 13 bases in between. This CDR3 is 14 amino acids long. Looked up from germline, CDR1 is LNHDA and CDR2 is SQIVND (reference sequence). The CDR3 is CASNSQGTNTEAFF. DNA of the CDR3: TGTGCCAGTAATTCACAGGGTACGAACACTGAAGCTTTCTTT.

The rearrangement joins TRBV30 to TRBJ1-2; TRBD1 matches 7 bases. The V segment lost 1 base and the J segment 8 bases; nucleotides outside the gene matches: 10. The germline V gene has CDR1 GTSNPN and CDR2 SVGIG (reference sequence). This CDR3 comprises 14 residues. In DNA, the CDR3 is TGTGCCTGGAGTGCCCTCCGGGACAGCAGCGGCTACACCTTC. Amino acid sequence: CAWSALRDSSGYTF.